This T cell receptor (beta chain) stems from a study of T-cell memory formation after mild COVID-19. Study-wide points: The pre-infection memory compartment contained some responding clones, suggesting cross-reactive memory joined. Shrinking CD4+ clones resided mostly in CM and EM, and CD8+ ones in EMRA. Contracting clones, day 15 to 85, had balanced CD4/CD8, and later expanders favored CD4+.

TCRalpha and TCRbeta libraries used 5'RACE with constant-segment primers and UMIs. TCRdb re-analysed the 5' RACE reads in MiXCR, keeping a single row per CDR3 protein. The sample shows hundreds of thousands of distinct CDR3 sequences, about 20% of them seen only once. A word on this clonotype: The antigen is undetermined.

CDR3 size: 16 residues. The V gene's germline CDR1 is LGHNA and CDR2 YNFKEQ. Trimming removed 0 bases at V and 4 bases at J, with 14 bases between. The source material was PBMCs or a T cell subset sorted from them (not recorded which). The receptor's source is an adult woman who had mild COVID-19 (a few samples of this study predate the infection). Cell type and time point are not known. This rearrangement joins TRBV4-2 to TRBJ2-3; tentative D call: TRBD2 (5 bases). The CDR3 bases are TGTGCCAGCAGCCAAGATAGGAGTCTAGCTGCAGATACGCAGTATTTT. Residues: CASSQDRSLAADTQYF.